One sample yielded the 16 T cell receptor beta chains listed below, sequenced in a study of blood T cell repertoires in COVID-19. Profiling relied on immunoSEQ multiplex PCR, and the TCRdb table lists in-frame clones only, not all of them. This table holds approximately 150,000 clones, 75% to 90% found once. The sequencing input was peripheral blood. The source of these receptors is a woman aged 55-70 years with active COVID-19.

J is TRBJ1-5 and V is TRBV19; D is uncertain. The V end was cut by 3 bases, the J end by 0 bases, with 9 bases between. This CDR3 region has 15 residues. Germline V CDR1 and CDR2: LNHDA, SQIVND (reference sequence). CDR3 loop: CASSMGAYSNQPQHF. The CDR3 coding sequence is TGTGCCAGTAGTATGGGAGCCTATAGCAATCAGCCCCAGCATTTT.

The chain uses TRBV10-3 and TRBJ2-1; TRBD1 is a possible D gene (6 bases). The germline CDR1 and CDR2 sequences are ENHRY and SYGVKD. V was shortened by 8 bases and J by 6 bases, with 11 bases between the two germline ends. The CDR3 runs 12 residues. The CDR3, as DNA: TGTGCCATCGGGGGCAATAGCAATGAGCAGTTCTTC. Translated, it gives CAIGGNSNEQFF.

This clone appeared a single time. The chain joins TRBV4-3 to TRBJ1-1; unclear D gene. Germline CDR1 is LGHNA and CDR2 is YSLEER. V shed 1 base and J shed 0 bases, with 15 bases lying between them. This CDR3 spans 17 amino acids. The CDR3 DNA reads as TGCGCCAGCAGCCAAGGGGAGAACGGCGGCTTGAACACTGAAGCTTTCTTT. Its protein is CASSQGENGGLNTEAFF.

J is TRBJ1-5 and V is TRBV7-9, with a possible D match to TRBD1 (5 bases). The ends were cut back, 2 bases at V and 1 base at J, with 12 bases in the middle. This CDR3 is 16 amino acids long. From germline, CDR1 is SEHNR and CDR2 FQNEAQ (reference sequence). The DNA of the CDR3 is TGTGCCAGCAGCTTAAGGGGTCGGGGGAGCAATCAGCCCCAGCATTTT. This sequence encodes CASSLRGRGSNQPQHF. The full variable domain, completed using reference TRBV7-9 and TRBJ1-5, is DTGVSQNPRHKITKRGQNVTFRCDPISEHNRLYWYRQTLGQGPEFLTYFQNEAQLEKSRLLSDRFSAERPKGSFSTLEIQRTEQGDSAMYLCASSLRGRGSNQPQHFGDGTRLSIL.

A single count supports this clone. V and J are TRBV5-1 and TRBJ2-1, with 9 bases lining up with TRBD2. Germline CDR1 and CDR2: SGHRS and YFSETQ. CDR3 length equals 17 residues. V trimming: 4 bases; J trimming: 4 bases; junction bases outside the gene matches: 12. CDR3 sequence reads: CASSPWGTSGSYNEQFF. CDR3 nucleotide sequence: TGCGCCAGCAGCCCCTGGGGCACTAGCGGGTCTTACAATGAGCAGTTCTTC.

J is TRBJ2-7 and V is TRBV7-2, with 8 bases identical to TRBD2. The CDR3 has 16 amino acids. The V and J ends lost 5 bases and 6 bases, in that order; junction bases with no gene match: 15. In germline, CDR1 is SGHTA, CDR2 FQGNSA. The CDR3 DNA is TGTGCCAGCAGCCCTCAACCCACTAGCGGTCGGCTCGAGCAGTACTTC. Encoded protein: CASSPQPTSGRLEQYF.

The chain carries TRBV28 and TRBJ1-5, with 7 bases aligning to TRBD1. The CDR3 runs to 13 residues. Unmatched junction bases numbered 2, after V lost 2 bases and J lost 7 bases. CDR1 is MDHEN, CDR2 SYDVKM, per germline. The CDR3 is CASSLIGGQPQHF. The CDR3 DNA follows: TGTGCCAGCAGTTTAATAGGGGGCCAGCCCCAGCATTTT.

In this sample, this clone turned up a few times. The genes are TRBV6-2 or TRBV6-3 and TRBJ2-7, with TRBD2 matching over 9 bases. Trimming took 0 bases from V and 4 from J; bases not matched to a gene: 10. CDR1 and CDR2 from the germline V gene are MNHEY and SVGEGT. CDR3 length: 17 residues. In DNA, the CDR3 is TGTGCCAGCAGTTACTCGATCCGGGCTAGCGGGATGTACGAGCAGTACTTC. Encoded protein: CASSYSIRASGMYEQYF.

The chain uses TRBV3-1 (or the pseudogene TRBV3-2) and TRBJ2-7; TRBD1 agrees at 10 bases. CDR1 LGHDT and CDR2 YNNKEL come from the germline V gene (reference sequence). J was trimmed by 5 bases and V by 5 bases; bases with no gene match: 9. This CDR3 comprises 15 residues. CDR3 protein: CASSRPGQGSNEQYF. The CDR3, as DNA: TGTGCCAGCAGCAGACCGGGACAGGGGAGCAACGAGCAGTACTTC.

V and J are TRBV6-6 and TRBJ2-1; D is ambiguous. The germline V gene encodes CDR1 MNHNY and CDR2 SVGAGI (reference sequence). V was shortened by 5 bases and J by 8 bases, with 22 bases between the two germline ends. The CDR3 loop spans 16 amino acids. CDR3 sequence (DNA): TGTGCCAGCAGTCCGACGACACCCCCTCGGCTCGATGAGCAGTTCTTC. As protein: CASSPTTPPRLDEQFF.

This chain links TRBV2 with TRBJ2-7, with 7 bases aligning to TRBD2. Germline values: CDR1 SNHLY, CDR2 FYNNEI. The V and J ends lost 4 bases and 2 bases, in that order; junction bases with no gene match: 5. CDR3 length: 14 amino acids. Here the CDR3 reads CASSGTRNPYEQYF. In nucleotides, the CDR3 is TGTGCCAGCAGTGGGACTAGAAACCCCTACGAGCAGTACTTC.

The J gene is TRBJ2-1, the V gene TRBV20-1; D is perhaps TRBD2 (6 bases). CDR3 length: 14 residues. Germline loops: CDR1 DFQATT, CDR2 SNEGSKA (reference sequence). Deletions cut 3 bases from V and 9 bases from J, with 18 bases between. The CDR3 region is CSASRGPPGSEQFF. The CDR3 DNA sequence: TGCAGTGCTAGTCGGGGACCTCCCGGGAGTGAGCAGTTCTTC.

V gene TRBV10-3 combines with J gene TRBJ1-6; D ambiguous. Trimming shortened V by 1 base and J by 8 bases, and 6 bases separated the two germline ends. Germline loops: CDR1 ENHRY, CDR2 SYGVKD. The CDR3 length is 13 residues. The CDR3 here is CAISEFRDSPLHF. CDR3 in DNA: TGTGCCATCAGTGAGTTTCGGGATTCACCCCTCCACTTT.

The CDR3 nucleotides are TGTGCCACCAGCACGGGGGACGGACCCTATGGCTACACCTTC. Translated, it gives CATSTGDGPYGYTF. V and J are TRBV15 and TRBJ1-2; maybe TRBD1 (5 bases). This CDR3 is 14 amino acids long. The germline V and J ends were trimmed by 4 bases and 4 bases, with 13 bases remaining between them. From germline, CDR1 is LNHNV and CDR2 YYDKDF (reference sequence).

The V gene is TRBV5-4, the J gene TRBJ2-1; D remains unclear. The V gene's germline CDR1 is SGHNT and CDR2 YYREEE (reference sequence). With 1 base removed from V and 0 bases from J, the gap between germline ends came to 11 bases. The CDR3 contains 16 residues. The CDR3 region is CASSLLIAHSYNEQFF. CDR3 DNA sequence: TGTGCCAGCAGCTTGTTAATAGCCCACTCCTACAATGAGCAGTTCTTC.

The genes are TRBV20-1 and TRBJ1-1; D is unresolved. From germline, CDR1 is DFQATT and CDR2 SNEGSKA (reference sequence). The V gene lost 7 bases and the J gene lost 1 base, with 7 bases spanning the gap. There are 11 residues in the CDR3. The CDR3 sequence is CSVSQNTEAFF. The CDR3 DNA reads as TGCAGTGTAAGCCAGAACACTGAAGCTTTCTTT.